Listed below are T cell receptor beta chains from one sample, sequenced in a study of cytomegalovirus exposure and HLA in healthy donors. Measured with immunoSEQ multiplex PCR; TCRdb has only the in-frame clones, and not every one. The sample yields 150,000 or so clones, more than 65% seen once. Source material: PBMCs. The receptors stem from a man between 18 and 29 years old in good health and CMV-seropositive. CDR3s leave out the opening cysteine and the closing phenylalanine or tryptophan.

TRBV7-9,TRBJ1-1,ASSPGDRGETEAF
TRBV5-8,TRBJ1-5,ASSLDRWGTNQPQH
TRBV28,TRBJ1-4,ASSLGGQGGEKLF
TRBV5-1,TRBJ2-2,ASSRDREELF
TRBV6-5,TRBJ1-2,ASSYGGAMKGYT
TRBV14,TRBJ2-3,ASSQGQASTDTQY
TRBV12-5,TRBJ2-1,ASGSAETSGRVSYNEQF
TRBV9,TRBJ2-5,ASKKGDRGLQETQY
TRBV6-6,TRBJ2-2,ASSAAQGGGELF
TRBV18,TRBJ1-3,ASSTDRGNTIY
TRBV5-4,TRBJ1-3,ASSPGGTGVPGNTIY
TRBV5-4,TRBJ2-3,ASSWTGDTDTQY
TRBV11-1,TRBJ1-1,ASSLSGVNTEAF
TRBV5-4,TRBJ1-2,ASSLTRAGGGYT
TRBV13,TRBJ1-1,ASSSGTVTEAF
TRBV30,TRBJ1-1,AWSPRQGWITEAF
TRBV19,TRBJ1-1,ATQGAEAF
TRBV30,TRBJ2-2,AWKGQGSGELF
TRBV7-3,TRBJ1-2,ASSTGTEGYGYT
TRBV6-5,TRBJ2-3,ASSLTSGGSDTQY
TRBV30,TRBJ2-1,AWISSGGKYTYNEQF
TRBV7-2,TRBJ1-1,ASSLAQGAAF
TRBV19,TRBJ2-3,ASSPRDTDTQY
TRBV30,TRBJ1-5,APPRVLSEGADQPQH
TRBV28,TRBJ2-5,ASSETGAQETQY
TRBV10-2,TRBJ1-1,ASSGSRGTNTEAF
TRBV5-1,TRBJ2-5,ASSLGSGGARETQY
TRBV19,TRBJ1-1,ASSISWRANTEAF
TRBV6-5,TRBJ2-1,ASSYSAGEYNEQF
TRBV7-6,TRBJ2-1,ASSPIEGDNEQF
TRBV7-6,TRBJ2-2,ASSLEAGGLNTGELF
TRBV7-3,TRBJ2-2,ASSRRLSANTGELF
TRBV4-1,TRBJ2-3,ASAASLPRRTDTQY
TRBV19,TRBJ2-1,ASKDYEYNEQF
TRBV29-1,TRBJ1-1,SVGVAGNTEAF
TRBV5-8,TRBJ1-5,ASSLRTGSSNQPQH
TRBV7-6,TRBJ2-1,ASSLGDRDNEQF
TRBV9,TRBJ2-6,ASSTYRQAGANVLT
TRBV6-1,TRBJ1-1,ASSDRQGLNTEAF
TRBV29-1,TRBJ1-5,SVATGRNSNQPQH
TRBV4-2,TRBJ2-3,ASSPQSSGATDTQY
TRBV6-6,TRBJ1-2,ASSRTGLV
TRBV6-5,TRBJ1-5,ASSSRSFGQPQH
TRBV28,TRBJ1-5,ASSLGNRYQPQH
TRBV5-6,TRBJ1-6,ASSPTAGGRSPLH
TRBV5-1,TRBJ2-2,ASTSGQPNTGELF
TRBV29-1,TRBJ1-2,SVESPGQGVAGYGYT
TRBV6-5,TRBJ1-2,ASSYRQGPTNYGYT
TRBV4-2,TRBJ2-5,ASSQTGRQETQY
TRBV9,TRBJ1-1,ASSERPGNTEAF
TRBV6-1,TRBJ1-5,ASSVENYNQPQH
TRBV5-6,TRBJ2-2,ASSLWTVTGELF
TRBV5-6,TRBJ2-5,ASSWGSGQETQY
TRBV5-1,TRBJ1-2,ASSLSTGLYGYT
TRBV29-1,TRBJ1-2,SVEMGNYGYT